Here is one T cell receptor beta chain with its context. This sample is part of a study of control samples from healthy donors and cancer patients. The repertoire was sequenced with immunoSEQ multiplex PCR; TCRdb's copy has only in-frame clones and lacks some. The sample consists of 70,000 to 95,000 clones, 91% of them appearing once. The receptor's source is a woman aged 30 to 39 in good health. The sample consisted of blood.

CDR3: CASSLTAGEAFF. As DNA, the CDR3 is TGTGCCAGCAGCCTCACGGCGGGTGAAGCTTTCTTT. This chain connects TRBV7-3 to TRBJ1-1; D unclear. The CDR3 has 12 residues. The germline V gene encodes CDR1 SGHTA and CDR2 FQGTGA. The germline V and J ends were trimmed by 5 bases and 7 bases, with 11 bases remaining between them.